These T cell receptor beta chains were read from a single sample in a study of naive and memory T cell subsets. TCRdb processed the UMI-ligation and nested PCR reads anew with MiXCR; each CDR3 protein has one entry. The table lists 140,000 to 150,000 distinct CDR3 sequences, roughly 22% of them singletons. Material for sequencing was naive CD4+ T cells from blood. The receptors come from a human donor in good health. Each CDR3 is given with its conserved first and last residue. Fields, in order: V gene, D gene, J gene, clone size, CDR3 DNA, CDR3 protein. A D gene is named only where the DNA matches it firmly. Expanded clones are given a class, and other clones once, few, many or no size at all.

V: TRBV6-2/TRBV6-3; D: TRBD1; J: TRBJ2-7; size: few; DNA: TGTGCCAGCAGTACCGGCCGGGACAGGGGGCGATGGTCGCGGTACTTC; CDR3: CASSTGRDRGRWSRYF
V: TRBV7-2; D: TRBD1; J: TRBJ2-7; size: .; DNA: TGTGCCAGCAGCTCAACAGGGGTTTACGAGCAGTACTTC; CDR3: CASSSTGVYEQYF
V: TRBV12-3/TRBV12-4; D: TRBD2; J: TRBJ2-7; size: .; DNA: TGTGCCAGCAGATGGACTAGCGGGCTTACCTACGAGCAGTACTTC; CDR3: CASRWTSGLTYEQYF
V: TRBV20-1; D: TRBD2; J: TRBJ2-3; size: many; DNA: TGCAGTGCTAGAGCCGGAATGGCGGGAGCAGATACGCAGTATTTT; CDR3: CSARAGMAGADTQYF
V: TRBV29-1; D: TRBD2; J: TRBJ2-2; size: few; DNA: TGCAGCGTTGAAGGACTAGCGGTCACCGGGGAGCTGTTTTTT; CDR3: CSVEGLAVTGELFF
V: TRBV6-5; D: TRBD2; J: TRBJ2-1; size: many; DNA: TGTGCCAGCAGTTACTCAGGACTAGCAGGCAATGAGCAGTTCTTC; CDR3: CASSYSGLAGNEQFF
V: TRBV29-1; D: .; J: TRBJ2-1; size: few; DNA: TGCAGCGTTGAATCGGAGAGCTCCTACAATGAGCAGTTCTTC; CDR3: CSVESESSYNEQFF
V: TRBV11-2; D: TRBD1; J: TRBJ2-5; size: few; DNA: TGTGCCAGCAGTGAATCCAGGGGGCCGACAGAGACCCAGTACTTC; CDR3: CASSESRGPTETQYF
V: TRBV10-2; D: .; J: TRBJ1-4; size: few; DNA: TGCGCCAGCAGTTACCAGCCGGGGGCTAATGAAAAACTGTTTTTT; CDR3: CASSYQPGANEKLFF
V: TRBV19; D: .; J: TRBJ2-2; size: .; DNA: TGTGCCGCGGGACGGGAGCAAGTGGGTACCGGGGAGCTGTTTTTT; CDR3: CAAGREQVGTGELFF
V: TRBV6-1; D: TRBD1; J: TRBJ2-7; size: .; DNA: TGTGCCAGCAGGGGGACCGGGACAGGGATGCACGAGCAGTACTTC; CDR3: CASRGTGTGMHEQYF
V: TRBV28; D: .; J: TRBJ1-1; size: .; DNA: TGTGCCAGCAAGCCAGGTAGGAACACTGAAGCTTTCTTT; CDR3: CASKPGRNTEAFF
V: TRBV28; D: .; J: TRBJ2-3; size: few; DNA: TGTGCCAGCACTTCTTTCGAGGGAGATACGCAGTATTTT; CDR3: CASTSFEGDTQYF
V: TRBV24-1; D: TRBD1; J: TRBJ2-3; size: .; DNA: TGTGCCACCAGTGATGGGACAGTTCTCACAGATACGCAGTATTTT; CDR3: CATSDGTVLTDTQYF
V: TRBV30; D: TRBD2; J: TRBJ2-5; size: .; DNA: TGTGCCTGGAGTCTGGGACTAGCGGAGACCCAGTACTTC; CDR3: CAWSLGLAETQYF
V: TRBV28; D: .; J: TRBJ2-3; size: few; DNA: TGTGCCAGCAGTTTAGGGGACCGATTCAATACGCAGTATTTT; CDR3: CASSLGDRFNTQYF
V: TRBV4-1; D: .; J: TRBJ2-7; size: few; DNA: TGCGCCAGCAGCCAAAACTGGGGGTGGGAGCAGTACTTC; CDR3: CASSQNWGWEQYF
V: TRBV29-1; D: .; J: TRBJ2-7; size: .; DNA: TGCAGCGTTGAAAATCAGTACGAGCAGTACTTC; CDR3: CSVENQYEQYF
V: TRBV9; D: .; J: TRBJ2-5; size: .; DNA: TGTGCCAGCAGCGTAGATTTACACCAAGAGACCCAGTACTTC; CDR3: CASSVDLHQETQYF
V: TRBV7-2; D: .; J: TRBJ1-5; size: few; DNA: TGTGCCAGCAGCTTTACTGGTTATAGCAATCAGCCCCAGCATTTT; CDR3: CASSFTGYSNQPQHF
V: TRBV18; D: .; J: TRBJ1-1; size: few; DNA: TGTGCCAGCTCCTCCCCCGCCGGGACCACCATTGGAGCTTTCTTT; CDR3: CASSSPAGTTIGAFF
V: TRBV20-1; D: TRBD2; J: TRBJ2-3; size: few; DNA: TGCAGTGCTAGACTAGCGGGAGCAGATACGCAGTATTTT; CDR3: CSARLAGADTQYF
V: TRBV20-1; D: .; J: TRBJ1-3; size: many; DNA: TGCAGTGCTAGACTAGTCGCCGGCACCATATATTTT; CDR3: CSARLVAGTIYF
V: TRBV29-1; D: .; J: TRBJ2-3; size: .; DNA: TGCAGCGCCTCAGATACGCAGTATTTT; CDR3: CSASDTQYF
V: TRBV4-1; D: .; J: TRBJ1-5; size: many; DNA: TGCGCCAGCAGCCAAGATTTCGCCCGGGACGATCAGCCCCAGCATTTT; CDR3: CASSQDFARDDQPQHF
V: TRBV12-3/TRBV12-4; D: .; J: TRBJ1-2; size: .; DNA: TGTGCCAGCAGTAACAGTAGCTTCGCTTATGGCTACACCTTC; CDR3: CASSNSSFAYGYTF
V: TRBV4-1; D: .; J: TRBJ2-7; size: .; DNA: TGCGCCAGCAGCCAAGAGGGCCCCCCAAACTACGAGCAGTACTTC; CDR3: CASSQEGPPNYEQYF
V: TRBV7-2; D: .; J: TRBJ2-5; size: few; DNA: TGTGCCAGCAGCTTAAGGGGAATGGTCGAAGAGACCCAGTACTTC; CDR3: CASSLRGMVEETQYF
V: TRBV30; D: .; J: TRBJ1-5; size: .; DNA: TGTGCCTGGAGTCGTAGGGGCTTCAATCAGCCCCAGCATTTT; CDR3: CAWSRRGFNQPQHF
V: TRBV5-4; D: .; J: TRBJ2-7; size: many; DNA: TGTGCCAGCGGGCGCGGTTCCTACGAGCAGTACTTC; CDR3: CASGRGSYEQYF
V: TRBV5-1; D: TRBD2; J: TRBJ2-7; size: .; DNA: TGCGCCAGCAGCCGTGGGGCGGGGGGCCGGTACGAGCAGTACTTC; CDR3: CASSRGAGGRYEQYF
V: TRBV5-1; D: TRBD2; J: TRBJ2-5; size: many; DNA: TGCGCCAGCAGCTCAGCGGGAGGGCAAGAGACCCAGTACTTC; CDR3: CASSSAGGQETQYF
V: TRBV12-3/TRBV12-4; D: TRBD1; J: TRBJ1-2; size: few; DNA: TGTGCCAGCAGTTTAAGACAGGGGAACAACTATGGCTACACCTTC; CDR3: CASSLRQGNNYGYTF
V: TRBV10-3; D: .; J: TRBJ2-6; size: .; DNA: TGTGCCATCAGTGAGTCGATTGGGGCCAACGTCCTGACTTTC; CDR3: CAISESIGANVLTF
V: TRBV19; D: TRBD1; J: TRBJ2-1; size: .; DNA: TGTGCCAGTACCAGGGGGCCAATCTACAATGAGCAGTTCTTC; CDR3: CASTRGPIYNEQFF
V: TRBV5-1; D: TRBD2; J: TRBJ2-1; size: few; DNA: TGCGCCAGCAGCTTCCTAGCGGGAGCTAACCATGAGCAGTTCTTC; CDR3: CASSFLAGANHEQFF
V: TRBV12-3/TRBV12-4; D: .; J: TRBJ1-3; size: .; DNA: TGTGCCAGCAGTTTCCCAGGTGGGGGGGGCTCTGGAAACACCATATATTTT; CDR3: CASSFPGGGGSGNTIYF
V: TRBV10-3; D: TRBD2; J: TRBJ2-1; size: few; DNA: TGTGCCATCAGTGAAACCAGCGGGGTCTACAATGAGCAGTTCTTC; CDR3: CAISETSGVYNEQFF
V: TRBV5-1; D: .; J: TRBJ2-7; size: many; DNA: TGCGCCAGCACCCTCAGAGGCCCGGGCTACGAGCAGTACTTC; CDR3: CASTLRGPGYEQYF
V: TRBV20-1; D: TRBD2; J: TRBJ2-5; size: once; DNA: TGCAGTGCCCGACTAGCGCGCGAGACCCAGTACTTC; CDR3: CSARLARETQYF
V: TRBV5-1; D: .; J: TRBJ2-6; size: .; DNA: TGCGCCAGCAGCACCGGGGGAAGCTCTGGGGCCAACGTCCTGACTTTC; CDR3: CASSTGGSSGANVLTF
V: TRBV5-4; D: .; J: TRBJ2-7; size: many; DNA: TGTGCCAGCAGCACCTACTACGAGCAGTACTTC; CDR3: CASSTYYEQYF
V: TRBV5-1; D: .; J: TRBJ1-1; size: .; DNA: TGCGCCAGCAGCTTTCAGGCTTCCTCTAACGAAGCTTTCTTT; CDR3: CASSFQASSNEAFF
V: TRBV5-1; D: .; J: TRBJ2-1; size: few; DNA: TGCGCCAGCAGCTTGTTCGGATCCGCTTCTAATGAGCAGTTCTTC; CDR3: CASSLFGSASNEQFF
V: TRBV29-1; D: .; J: TRBJ2-7; size: .; DNA: TGCAGCGTTGTAGCGGATGCCTACGAGCAGTACTTC; CDR3: CSVVADAYEQYF
V: TRBV29-1; D: TRBD2; J: TRBJ2-5; size: .; DNA: TGCAGCGTCCGACTAGCGGGAGAGACCCAGTACTTC; CDR3: CSVRLAGETQYF
V: TRBV20-1; D: TRBD1; J: TRBJ2-7; size: .; DNA: TGCAGTGCTAGAGAGCCCCCCGGGACAGCTACCTACGAGCAGTACTTC; CDR3: CSAREPPGTATYEQYF
V: TRBV10-3; D: .; J: TRBJ2-7; size: many; DNA: TGTGCCATCAGTATTGGTCTGGGCGAGCAGTACTTC; CDR3: CAISIGLGEQYF
V: TRBV28; D: TRBD1; J: TRBJ2-5; size: .; DNA: TGTGCCAGCAGGAGGACGGACAGGGCTGAGACCCAGTACTTC; CDR3: CASRRTDRAETQYF
V: TRBV29-1; D: .; J: TRBJ2-1; size: .; DNA: TGCAGCCTAATCCGGGACCGCACACGTAATGAGCAGTTCTTC; CDR3: CSLIRDRTRNEQFF
V: TRBV29-1; D: .; J: TRBJ2-3; size: few; DNA: TGCAGCGGAGTCCCGGGGACAGATACGCAGTATTTT; CDR3: CSGVPGTDTQYF
V: TRBV3-1; D: .; J: TRBJ2-3; size: few; DNA: TGTGCCAGCAGCCTCACCACCTTGCGGGCTGAAGATACGCAGTATTTT; CDR3: CASSLTTLRAEDTQYF